The 8 T cell receptor beta chains presented below share a single source sample, sequenced in a study of T cell repertoires in cytomegalovirus infection (dated by TCRdb to between 2018 and 2021). In light of the paper, this sample's treatment or condition label describes: in vitro stimulation with specific CMV peptide epitopes to enrich CMV-specific T cells. These reads were obtained on an Illumina HiSeq 1500. TCRdb reprocessing: public reads trimmed at Q25 with fastp, clones called with MiXCR, in-frame beta chains kept. Here each entry gathers all rows of one CDR3 protein and keeps the most common genes and DNA. Across this sample there are approximately 390,000 distinct CDR3 sequences, with roughly 36% seen only once. The biggest ten clones account for approximately 12% of the sample. No antigens are known for them. Source: cultured PBMCs, taken from culture after CMV antigen stimulation. The receptors stem from a human donor in good health (CMV status not recorded). Some clones in this sample may be carry-over from other donors' samples.

The sample holds a few counts of this clonotype. The J gene is TRBJ2-3, the V gene TRBV7-9; possibly TRBD1 for D (6 bases). The CDR3 consists of 14 residues. V lost 5 bases and J 8 bases, leaving 17 bases between the germline ends. The germline gives CDR1 SEHNR, CDR2 FQNEAQ (reference sequence). CDR3 bases: TGTGCCAGCAGCCCCCGGGTCTCACAGGGTACGCAGTATTTT. It codes for CASSPRVSQGTQYF.

The J gene is TRBJ2-5, the V gene TRBV19, with D possibly TRBD1 on 6 matching bases. With 5 bases removed from V and 7 bases from J, the gap between germline ends came to 11 bases. Germline CDR1 is LNHDA and CDR2 is SQIVND (reference sequence). CDR3 length: 12 amino acids. The CDR3 here is CASSEGGATQYF. DNA of the CDR3: TGTGCCAGTAGTGAAGGGGGAGCGACCCAGTACTTC.

This clonotype was observed a few times. The chain recombines TRBV7-9 with TRBJ2-3; 15 bases fit TRBD2. From germline, CDR1 is SEHNR and CDR2 FQNEAQ (reference sequence). The junction had 3 bases not matched to a gene; V was cut back by 4 bases and J by 4 bases. The CDR3 covers 16 residues. CDR3 bases: TGTGCCAGCAGCTGGGGACTAGCGGGAGGATCAGATACGCAGTATTTT. Protein sequence: CASSWGLAGGSDTQYF.

This chain joins TRBV12-3 or TRBV12-4 and TRBJ1-3, with D unclear. The V end lost 9 bases, the J end lost 3 bases, and 21 bases lay between the germline ends. The CDR3 spans 16 residues. CDR3 nucleotides: TGTGCCAGTTCCCCACGGACCTTATCACTTGGAAACACCATATATTTT. Encoded protein: CASSPRTLSLGNTIYF.

This clonotype was recorded a few times. The chain couples TRBV7-9 to TRBJ2-3; 12 bases fit TRBD2. The V and J ends lost 3 bases and 6 bases, in that order; junction bases with no gene match: 4. Germline loops: CDR1 SEHNR, CDR2 FQNEAQ (reference sequence). The CDR3 loop spans 15 amino acids. This chain's CDR3 is CASSFRTSGADTQYF. CDR3 sequence (DNA): TGTGCCAGCAGCTTCCGGACTAGCGGGGCGGATACGCAGTATTTT.

The table lists this clonotype with a few counts. The rearrangement links TRBV24-1 to TRBJ1-5, with D tentatively TRBD1 (6 bases). Germline values: CDR1 KGHDR, CDR2 SFDVKD. This CDR3 has 15 residues. The V gene lost 4 bases and the J gene lost 3 bases, with 12 bases spanning the gap. CDR3 sequence reads: CATSDPYRANQPQHF. In nucleotides, the CDR3 is TGTGCCACCAGTGACCCCTACAGGGCCAATCAGCCCCAGCATTTT.

Only one count was recorded for this clonotype. J is TRBJ2-3 and V is TRBV15; 13 bases agree with TRBD2. The V segment lost 4 bases and the J segment 4 bases; nucleotides outside the gene matches: 5. The germline gives CDR1 LNHNV, CDR2 YYDKDF (reference sequence). The CDR3 has 16 amino acids. The CDR3 loop is CATSILAGGGADTQYF. CDR3 bases: TGTGCCACCAGCATACTAGCGGGAGGGGGCGCAGATACGCAGTATTTT.

This sequence joins TRBV19 and TRBJ1-2, with D uncertain. Germline lookup yields CDR1 LNHDA and CDR2 SQIVND (reference sequence). The CDR3 totals 13 residues. The germline V and J ends were trimmed by 3 bases and 2 bases, with 7 bases remaining between them. The DNA for the CDR3 is TGTGCCAGTAGTATTCAGGCGAACTATGGCTACACCTTC. Amino acids: CASSIQANYGYTF.